The source of this T cell receptor beta chain is a study of cytomegalovirus exposure and HLA in healthy donors. Overall study context: The same platform as the roughly 630 first-cohort repertoires was used for the 110 or so validation repertoires, a later analysis reported. Study-level points and caveats: Rarity marked most TCR sequences, yet some public TCRs occurred in many donors. There were under 200 TCR beta chains listed as cytomegalovirus-associated. Published work reported that the classifier diagnosed cytomegalovirus status with high specificity and sensitivity.

The CDR3 runs 17 residues. V was clipped by 1 base and J by 5 bases; unmatched bases: 10. Germline CDR1 and CDR2: SGHRS and YFSETQ. Comment on this clone: Its antigen is undetermined.

The data were produced by immunoSEQ multiplex PCR, yet TCRdb's version contains in-frame clones alone and is incomplete. The sample shows some 130,000 clones, roughly four fifths of them seen only once. The TCR was taken from a man aged 25 to 45 in good health and CMV-seropositive. The sequencing sample was made of PBMCs. This chain joins TRBV5-1 and TRBJ1-4; TRBD1 matches 8 bases. In nucleotides, the CDR3 is TGCGCCAGCAGCTTGTTCGTAGCCGGGACAGGCAATGAAAAACTGTTTTTT. Translation: CASSLFVAGTGNEKLFF.